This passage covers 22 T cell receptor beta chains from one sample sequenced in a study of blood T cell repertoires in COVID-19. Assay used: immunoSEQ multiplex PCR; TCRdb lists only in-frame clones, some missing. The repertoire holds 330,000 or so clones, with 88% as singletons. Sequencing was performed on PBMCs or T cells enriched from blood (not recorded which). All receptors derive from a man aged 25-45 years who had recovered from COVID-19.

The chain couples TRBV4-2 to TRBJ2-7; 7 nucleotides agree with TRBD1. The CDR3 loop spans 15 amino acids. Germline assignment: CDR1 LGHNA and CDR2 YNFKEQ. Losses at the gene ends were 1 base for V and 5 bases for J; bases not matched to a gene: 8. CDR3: CASSQGMQTGNEQYF. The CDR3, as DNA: TGTGCCAGCAGCCAAGGAATGCAGACAGGGAACGAGCAGTACTTC.

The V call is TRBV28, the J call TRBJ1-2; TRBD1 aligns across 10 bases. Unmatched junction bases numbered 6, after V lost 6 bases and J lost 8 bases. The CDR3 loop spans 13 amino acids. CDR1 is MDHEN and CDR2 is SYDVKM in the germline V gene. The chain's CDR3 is CASRPGTGDGYTF. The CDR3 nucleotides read TGTGCCAGCAGACCCGGGACAGGGGACGGCTACACCTTC.

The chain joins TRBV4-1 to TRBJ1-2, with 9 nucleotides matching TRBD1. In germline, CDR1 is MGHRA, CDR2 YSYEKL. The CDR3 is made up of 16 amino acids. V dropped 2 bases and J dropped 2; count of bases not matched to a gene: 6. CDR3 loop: CASSQPLTGGNYGYTF. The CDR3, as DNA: TGCGCCAGCAGCCAACCTTTGACAGGGGGGAACTATGGCTACACCTTC.

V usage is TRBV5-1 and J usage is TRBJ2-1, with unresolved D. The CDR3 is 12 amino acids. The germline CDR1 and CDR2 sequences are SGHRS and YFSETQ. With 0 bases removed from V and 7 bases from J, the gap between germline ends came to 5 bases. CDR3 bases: TGCGCCAGCAGCTTGGTTCGTAATGAGCAGTTCTTC. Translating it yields CASSLVRNEQFF.

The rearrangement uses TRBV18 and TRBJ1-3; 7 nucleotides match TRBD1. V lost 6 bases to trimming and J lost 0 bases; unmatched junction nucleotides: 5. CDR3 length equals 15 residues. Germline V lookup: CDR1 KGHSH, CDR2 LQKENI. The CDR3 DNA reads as TGTGCCAGCTCGGAAGGACAGGCCTCTGGAAACACCATATATTTT. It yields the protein CASSEGQASGNTIYF.

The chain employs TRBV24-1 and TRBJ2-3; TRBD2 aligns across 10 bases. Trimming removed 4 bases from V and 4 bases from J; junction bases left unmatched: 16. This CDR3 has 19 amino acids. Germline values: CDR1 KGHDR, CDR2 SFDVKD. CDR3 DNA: TGTGCCACCAGTGACCTATCGGTGCGGGAGCGGGGGGGAGCAGATACGCAGTATTTT. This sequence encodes CATSDLSVRERGGADTQYF.

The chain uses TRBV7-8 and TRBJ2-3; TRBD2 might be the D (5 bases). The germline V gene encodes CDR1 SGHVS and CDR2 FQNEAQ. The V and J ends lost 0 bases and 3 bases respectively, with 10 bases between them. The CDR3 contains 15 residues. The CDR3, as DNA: TGTGCCAGCAGCTTAGCGGTAGGCGGGACAGATACGCAGTATTTT. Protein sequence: CASSLAVGGTDTQYF.

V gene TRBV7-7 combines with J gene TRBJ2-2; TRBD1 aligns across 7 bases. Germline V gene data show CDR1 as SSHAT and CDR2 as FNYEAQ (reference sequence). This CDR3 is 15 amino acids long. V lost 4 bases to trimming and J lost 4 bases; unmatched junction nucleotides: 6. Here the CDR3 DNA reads TGTGCCAGCAGCTCCACAGGGGACGTCACCGGGGAGCTGTTTTTT. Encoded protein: CASSSTGDVTGELFF.

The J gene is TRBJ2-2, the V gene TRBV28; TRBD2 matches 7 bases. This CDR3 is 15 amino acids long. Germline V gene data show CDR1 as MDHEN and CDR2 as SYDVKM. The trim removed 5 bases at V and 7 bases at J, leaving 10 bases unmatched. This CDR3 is CASSQRDSGIGELFF. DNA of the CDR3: TGTGCCAGCAGTCAGCGGGACTCCGGGATCGGGGAGCTGTTTTTT.

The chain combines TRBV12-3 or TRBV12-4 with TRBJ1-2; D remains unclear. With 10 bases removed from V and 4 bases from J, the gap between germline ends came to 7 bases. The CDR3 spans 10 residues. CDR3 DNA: TGTGCCATCTACCTCTATGGCTACACCTTC. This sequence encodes CAIYLYGYTF.

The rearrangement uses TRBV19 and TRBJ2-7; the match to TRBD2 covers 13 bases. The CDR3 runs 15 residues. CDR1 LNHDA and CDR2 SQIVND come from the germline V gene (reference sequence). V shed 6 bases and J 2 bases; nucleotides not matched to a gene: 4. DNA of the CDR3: TGTGCCAGTAGCACTAGCGGGGGGGCTGCCTACGAGCAGTACTTC. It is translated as CASSTSGGAAYEQYF.

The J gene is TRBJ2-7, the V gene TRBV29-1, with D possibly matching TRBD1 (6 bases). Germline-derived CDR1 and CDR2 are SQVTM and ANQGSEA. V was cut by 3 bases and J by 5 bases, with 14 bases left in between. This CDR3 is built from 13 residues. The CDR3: CSVDGRGIHEQYF. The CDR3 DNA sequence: TGCAGCGTTGATGGCAGGGGAATCCACGAGCAGTACTTC.

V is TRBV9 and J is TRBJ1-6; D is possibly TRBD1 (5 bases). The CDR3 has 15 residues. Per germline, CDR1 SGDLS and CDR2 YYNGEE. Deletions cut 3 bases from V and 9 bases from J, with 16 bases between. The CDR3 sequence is CASSARTGGSSPLHF. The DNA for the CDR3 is TGTGCCAGCAGCGCTCGTACCGGGGGGAGTTCACCCCTCCACTTT.

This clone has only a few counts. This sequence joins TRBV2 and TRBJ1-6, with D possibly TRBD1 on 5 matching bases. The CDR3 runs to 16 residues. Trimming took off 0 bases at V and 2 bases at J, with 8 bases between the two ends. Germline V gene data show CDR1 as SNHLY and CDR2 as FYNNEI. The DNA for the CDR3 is TGTGCCAGCAGTGAAGCGGCAGGGACCTATAATTCACCCCTCCACTTT. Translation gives CASSEAAGTYNSPLHF.

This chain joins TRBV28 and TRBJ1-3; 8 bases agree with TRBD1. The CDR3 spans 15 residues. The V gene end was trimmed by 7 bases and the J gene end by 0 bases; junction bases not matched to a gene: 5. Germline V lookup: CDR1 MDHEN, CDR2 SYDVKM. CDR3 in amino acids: CASTQGVFSGNTIYF. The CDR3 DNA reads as TGTGCCAGCACACAGGGGGTCTTCTCTGGAAACACCATATATTTT.

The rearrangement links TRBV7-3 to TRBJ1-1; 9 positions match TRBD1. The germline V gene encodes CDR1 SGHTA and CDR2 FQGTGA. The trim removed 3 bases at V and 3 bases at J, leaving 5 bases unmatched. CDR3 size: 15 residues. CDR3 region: CASSLAGTGHTEAFF. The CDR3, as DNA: TGTGCCAGCAGCTTGGCCGGGACAGGGCACACTGAAGCTTTCTTT.

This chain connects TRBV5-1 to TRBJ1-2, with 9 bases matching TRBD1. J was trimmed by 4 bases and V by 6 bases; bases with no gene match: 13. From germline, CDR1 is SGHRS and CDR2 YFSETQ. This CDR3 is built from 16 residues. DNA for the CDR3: TGCGCCAGCAACCCCGAAGGGACAGGGTACTCCTATGGCTACACCTTC. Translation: CASNPEGTGYSYGYTF. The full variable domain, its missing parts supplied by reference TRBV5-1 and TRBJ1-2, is KAGVTQTPRYLIKTRGQQVTLSCSPISGHRSVSWYQQTPGQGLQFLFEYFSETQRNKGNFPGRFSGRQFSNSRSEMNVSTLELGDSALYLCASNPEGTGYSYGYTFGSGTRLTVV.

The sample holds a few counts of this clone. The CDR3 DNA follows: TGTGCCTGGAACCGGGACAGGGGCTACGAGCAGTACTTC. It is translated as CAWNRDRGYEQYF. The chain combines TRBV30 with TRBJ2-7; 10 bases fit TRBD1. CDR1 GTSNPN and CDR2 SVGIG come from the germline V gene (reference sequence). The CDR3 consists of 13 residues. Germline trimming cut 4 bases from V and 3 bases from J; bases unmatched to any gene: 3.

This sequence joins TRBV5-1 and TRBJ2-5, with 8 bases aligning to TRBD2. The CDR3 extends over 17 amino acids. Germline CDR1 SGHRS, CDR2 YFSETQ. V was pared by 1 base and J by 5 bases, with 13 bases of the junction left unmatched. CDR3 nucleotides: TGCGCCAGCAGCTTGCTCCTTTCGGGGGGGATTGGGGAGACCCAGTACTTC. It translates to CASSLLLSGGIGETQYF. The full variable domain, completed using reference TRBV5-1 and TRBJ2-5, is KAGVTQTPRYLIKTRGQQVTLSCSPISGHRSVSWYQQTPGQGLQFLFEYFSETQRNKGNFPGRFSGRQFSNSRSEMNVSTLELGDSALYLCASSLLLSGGIGETQYFGPGTRLLVL.

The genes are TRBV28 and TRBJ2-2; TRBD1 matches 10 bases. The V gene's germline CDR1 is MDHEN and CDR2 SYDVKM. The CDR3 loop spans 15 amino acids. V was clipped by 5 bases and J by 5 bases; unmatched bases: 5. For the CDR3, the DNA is TGTGCCAGCAGTCCCCGGGACAGGGGAACCGGGGAGCTGTTTTTT. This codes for CASSPRDRGTGELFF. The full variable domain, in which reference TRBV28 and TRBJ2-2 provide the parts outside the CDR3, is DVKVTQSSRYLVKRTGEKVFLECVQDMDHENMFWYRQDPGLGLRLIYFSYDVKMKEKGDIPEGYSVSREKKERFSLILESASTNQTSMYLCASSPRDRGTGELFFGEGSRLTVL.

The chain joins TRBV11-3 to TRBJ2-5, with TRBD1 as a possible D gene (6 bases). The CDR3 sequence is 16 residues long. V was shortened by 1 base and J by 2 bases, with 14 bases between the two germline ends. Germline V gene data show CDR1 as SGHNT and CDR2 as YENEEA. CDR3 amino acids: CASSLVGGGGQETQYF. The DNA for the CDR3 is TGTGCCAGCAGCTTAGTTGGGGGCGGCGGGCAAGAGACCCAGTACTTC.

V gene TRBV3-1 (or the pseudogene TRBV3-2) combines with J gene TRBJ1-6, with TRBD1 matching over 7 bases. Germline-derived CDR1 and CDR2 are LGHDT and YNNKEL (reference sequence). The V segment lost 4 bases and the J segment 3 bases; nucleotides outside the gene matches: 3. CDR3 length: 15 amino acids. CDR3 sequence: CASSRQGHYNSPLHF. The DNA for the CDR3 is TGTGCCAGCAGCCGACAGGGACACTATAATTCACCCCTCCACTTT.